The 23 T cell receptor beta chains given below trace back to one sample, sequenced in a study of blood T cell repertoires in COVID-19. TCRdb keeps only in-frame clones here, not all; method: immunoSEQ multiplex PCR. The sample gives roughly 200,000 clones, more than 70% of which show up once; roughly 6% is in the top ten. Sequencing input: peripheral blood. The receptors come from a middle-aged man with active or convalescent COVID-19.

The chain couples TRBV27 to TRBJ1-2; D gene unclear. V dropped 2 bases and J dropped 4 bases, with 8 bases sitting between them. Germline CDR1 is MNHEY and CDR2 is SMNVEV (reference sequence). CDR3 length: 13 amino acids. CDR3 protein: CASSLPNFYGYTF. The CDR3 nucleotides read TGTGCCAGCAGTTTACCCAACTTCTATGGCTACACCTTC.

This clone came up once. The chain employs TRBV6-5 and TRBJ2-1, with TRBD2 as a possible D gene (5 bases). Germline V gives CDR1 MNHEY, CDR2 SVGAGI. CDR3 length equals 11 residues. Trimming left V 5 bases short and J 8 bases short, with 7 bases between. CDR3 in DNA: TGTGCCAGCAGTCCGGGGTATGAGCAGTTCTTC. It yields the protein CASSPGYEQFF.

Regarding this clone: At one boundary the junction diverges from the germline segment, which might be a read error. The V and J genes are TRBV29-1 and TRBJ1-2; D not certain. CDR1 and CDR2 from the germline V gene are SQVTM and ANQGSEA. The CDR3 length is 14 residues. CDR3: CSVEGGDRVGGYTF. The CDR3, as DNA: TGCAGCGTCGAAGGCGGGGATCGGGTGGGAGGCTACACCTTC.

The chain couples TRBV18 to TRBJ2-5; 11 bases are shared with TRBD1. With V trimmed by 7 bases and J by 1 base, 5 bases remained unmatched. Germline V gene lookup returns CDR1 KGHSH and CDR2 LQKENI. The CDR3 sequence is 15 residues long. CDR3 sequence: CASLSGTGGQETQYF. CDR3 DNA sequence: TGTGCCAGCTTATCAGGGACAGGGGGCCAAGAGACCCAGTACTTC.

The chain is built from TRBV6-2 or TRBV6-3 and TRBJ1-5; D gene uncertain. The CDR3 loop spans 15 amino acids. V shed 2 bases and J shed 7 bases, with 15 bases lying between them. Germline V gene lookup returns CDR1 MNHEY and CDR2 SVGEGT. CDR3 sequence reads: CASSYIAGYGQPQHF. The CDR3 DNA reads TGTGCCAGCAGTTACATCGCCGGGTACGGGCAGCCCCAGCATTTT.

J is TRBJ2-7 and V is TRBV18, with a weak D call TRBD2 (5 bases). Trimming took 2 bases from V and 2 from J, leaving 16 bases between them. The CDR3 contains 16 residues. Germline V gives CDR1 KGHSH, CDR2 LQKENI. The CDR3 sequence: CASSPYPGRGAYEQYF. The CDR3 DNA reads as TGTGCCAGCTCACCATACCCCGGACGGGGAGCCTACGAGCAGTACTTC.

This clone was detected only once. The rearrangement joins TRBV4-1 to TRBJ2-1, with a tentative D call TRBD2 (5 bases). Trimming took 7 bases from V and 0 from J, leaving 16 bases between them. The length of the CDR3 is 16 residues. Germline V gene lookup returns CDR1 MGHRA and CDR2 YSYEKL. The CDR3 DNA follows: TGCGCCAGCACCTCTGGGCTCGGGGTCTCCTACAATGAGCAGTTCTTC. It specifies CASTSGLGVSYNEQFF.

The CDR3: CASSANEKLFF. CDR3 coding DNA: TGTGCCAGCAGTGCGAATGAAAAACTGTTTTTT. The V call is TRBV6-2 or TRBV6-3, the J call TRBJ1-4, with D unresolved. Trimming removed 5 bases from V and 5 bases from J, with 3 bases in between. The CDR3 covers 11 residues. Germline CDR1 reads MNHEY; CDR2 reads SVGEGT.

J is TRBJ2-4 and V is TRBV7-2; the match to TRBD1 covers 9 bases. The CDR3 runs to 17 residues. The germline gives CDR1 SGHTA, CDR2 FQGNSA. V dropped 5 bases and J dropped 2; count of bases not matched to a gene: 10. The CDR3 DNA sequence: TGTGCCAGCAGCCTTAGTCCCGGGACAGGGACCAAAAACATTCAGTACTTC. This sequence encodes CASSLSPGTGTKNIQYF.

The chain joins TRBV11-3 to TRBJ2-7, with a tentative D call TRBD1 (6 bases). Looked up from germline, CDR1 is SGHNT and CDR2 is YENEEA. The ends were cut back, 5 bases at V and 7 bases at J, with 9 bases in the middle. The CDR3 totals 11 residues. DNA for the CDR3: TGTGCCAGCAGCCAAGGGGGTGAGCAGTACTTC. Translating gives CASSQGGEQYF.

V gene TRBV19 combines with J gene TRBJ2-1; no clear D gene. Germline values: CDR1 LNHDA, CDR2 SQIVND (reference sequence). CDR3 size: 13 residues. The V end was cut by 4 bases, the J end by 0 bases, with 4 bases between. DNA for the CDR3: TGTGCCAGTAGTACGAGCTCCTACAATGAGCAGTTCTTC. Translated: CASSTSSYNEQFF.

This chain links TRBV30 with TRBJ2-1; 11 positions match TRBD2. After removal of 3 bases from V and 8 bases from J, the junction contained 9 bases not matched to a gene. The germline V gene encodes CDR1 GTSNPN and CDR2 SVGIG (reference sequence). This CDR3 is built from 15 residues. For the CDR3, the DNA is TGTGCCTGGAGCCTAACTAGCGGGAGTTTCGATGAGCAGTTCTTC. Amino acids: CAWSLTSGSFDEQFF. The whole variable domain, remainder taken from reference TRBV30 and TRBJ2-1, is SQTIHQWPATLVQPVGSPLSLECTVEGTSNPNLYWYRQAAGRGLQLLFYSVGIGQISSEVPQNLSASRPQDRQFILSSKKLLLSDSGFYLCAWSLTSGSFDEQFFGPGTRLTVL.

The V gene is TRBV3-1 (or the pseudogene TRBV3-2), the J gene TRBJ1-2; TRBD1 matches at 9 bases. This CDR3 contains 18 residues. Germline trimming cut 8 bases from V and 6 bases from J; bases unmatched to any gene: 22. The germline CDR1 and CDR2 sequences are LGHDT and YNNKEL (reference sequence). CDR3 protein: CASRPRPVAGTGFDGYTF. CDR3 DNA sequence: TGTGCCAGCCGTCCTCGTCCAGTAGCCGGGACAGGGTTCGATGGCTACACCTTC.

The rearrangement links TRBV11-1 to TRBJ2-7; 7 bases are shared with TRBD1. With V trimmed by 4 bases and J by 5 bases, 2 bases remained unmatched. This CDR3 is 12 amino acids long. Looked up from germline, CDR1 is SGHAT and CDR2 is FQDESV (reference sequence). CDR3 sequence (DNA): TGTGCCAGCAGCTATACAGGGGACGAGCAGTACTTC. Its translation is CASSYTGDEQYF.

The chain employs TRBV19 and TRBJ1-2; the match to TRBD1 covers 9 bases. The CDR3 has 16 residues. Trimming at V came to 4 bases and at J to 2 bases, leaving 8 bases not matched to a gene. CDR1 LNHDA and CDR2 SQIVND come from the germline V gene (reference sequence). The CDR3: CASSTPTGGVNYGYTF. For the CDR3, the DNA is TGTGCCAGTAGTACGCCAACAGGGGGCGTAAACTATGGCTACACCTTC.

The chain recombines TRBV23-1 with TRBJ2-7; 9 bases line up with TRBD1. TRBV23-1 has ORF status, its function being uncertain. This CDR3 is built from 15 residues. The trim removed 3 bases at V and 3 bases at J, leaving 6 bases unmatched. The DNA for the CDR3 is TGCGCCAGCAGTCATTTCGACAGGGGGTACTACGAGCAGTACTTC. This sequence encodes CASSHFDRGYYEQYF.

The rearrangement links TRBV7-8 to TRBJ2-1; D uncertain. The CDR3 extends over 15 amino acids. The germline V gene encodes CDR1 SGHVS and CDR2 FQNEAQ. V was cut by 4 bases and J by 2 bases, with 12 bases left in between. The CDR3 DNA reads TGTGCCAGCAGCTACGCGGTCTCGGCCTACAATGAGCAGTTCTTC. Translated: CASSYAVSAYNEQFF. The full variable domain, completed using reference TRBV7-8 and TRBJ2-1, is GAGVSQSPRYKVAKRGQDVALRCDPISGHVSLFWYQQALGQGPEFLTYFQNEAQLDKSGLPSDRFFAERPEGSVSTLKIQRTQQEDSAVYLCASSYAVSAYNEQFFGPGTRLTVL.

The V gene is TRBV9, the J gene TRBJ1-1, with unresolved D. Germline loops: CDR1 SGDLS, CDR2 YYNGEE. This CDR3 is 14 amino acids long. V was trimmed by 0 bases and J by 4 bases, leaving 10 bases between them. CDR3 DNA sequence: TGTGCCAGCAGCGTAGACCCACGGGGCACTGAAGCTTTCTTT. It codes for CASSVDPRGTEAFF.

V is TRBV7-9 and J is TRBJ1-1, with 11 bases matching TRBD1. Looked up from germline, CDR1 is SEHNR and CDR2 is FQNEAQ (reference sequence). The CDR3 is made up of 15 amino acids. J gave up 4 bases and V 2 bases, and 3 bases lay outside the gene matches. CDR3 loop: CASSLKGTGGTEAFF. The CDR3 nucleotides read TGTGCCAGCAGCTTAAAGGGGACAGGGGGCACTGAAGCTTTCTTT.

The CDR3, as DNA: TGCGCCAGCAGCAGAGGTCTGAACACTGAAGCTTTCTTT. As protein: CASSRGLNTEAFF. The chain has TRBV5-1 and TRBJ1-1; D gene ambiguous. Trimming left V 4 bases short and J 0 bases short, with 7 bases between. Germline V lookup: CDR1 SGHRS, CDR2 YFSETQ. The CDR3 is 13 residues long.

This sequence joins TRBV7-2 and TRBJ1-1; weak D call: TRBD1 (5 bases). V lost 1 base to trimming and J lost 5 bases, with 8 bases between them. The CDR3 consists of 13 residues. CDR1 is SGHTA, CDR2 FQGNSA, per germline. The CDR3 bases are TGTGCCAGCAGCTTAGGCAGGGTTACTGAAGCTTTCTTT. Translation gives CASSLGRVTEAFF.

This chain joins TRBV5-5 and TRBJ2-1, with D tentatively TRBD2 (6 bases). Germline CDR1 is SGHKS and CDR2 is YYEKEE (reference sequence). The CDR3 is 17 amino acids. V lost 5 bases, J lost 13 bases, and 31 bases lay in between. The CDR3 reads CASSLLADPLAIGQQFF. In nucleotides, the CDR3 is TGTGCCAGCAGTTTGCTCGCCGACCCCCTAGCGATCGGACAACAGTTCTTC.

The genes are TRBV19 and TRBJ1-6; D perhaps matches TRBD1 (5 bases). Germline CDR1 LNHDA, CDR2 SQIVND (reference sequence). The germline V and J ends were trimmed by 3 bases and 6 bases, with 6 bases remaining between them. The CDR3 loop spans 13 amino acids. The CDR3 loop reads CASSIRVNSPLHF. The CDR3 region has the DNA TGTGCCAGTAGTATCAGGGTTAATTCACCCCTCCACTTT.